This is a list of T cell receptor beta chains from one sample in a study of blood T cells in healthy people across ages. Via MiXCR, TCRdb re-called the 5' RACE reads, giving one row per CDR3 protein. The sample has around 1,000,000 distinct CDR3 sequences, less than 25% seen once. This sample also appeared in a second study, on T cells of mothers and their children.

Specimen: blood. The receptor source for this set is a girl aged 2 to 9 in good health. The CDR3 runs from the conserved cysteine through the conserved F or W. D genes are given only for firm matches. The size of a clone is reported for some rows only, either as once, few or many, or as a class for expanded clones.

>TRBV6-5|-|TRBJ2-7|-
CASSRNKRDEQYF
TGTGCCAGCAGCAGGAATAAACGGGACGAGCAGTACTTC
>TRBV5-1|few|TRBJ1-2|TRBD1
CASSLTGNANYGYTF
TGCGCCAGCAGCCTGACAGGGAACGCTAACTATGGCTACACCTTC
>TRBV20-1|-|TRBJ2-5|-
CSARDTKGLETQYF
TGCAGTGCTAGAGATACGAAGGGGTTAGAGACCCAGTACTTC
>TRBV12-3/TRBV12-4|-|TRBJ1-5|-
CASSLSGPGQPQHF
TGTGCCAGCAGTTTATCAGGGCCCGGTCAGCCCCAGCATTTT
>TRBV7-2|-|TRBJ2-7|-
CASSPTNTDSSEQYF
TGTGCCAGCAGCCCGACTAATACTGATTCCAGCGAGCAGTACTTC
>TRBV7-9|few|TRBJ2-7|-
CASSLVVQAYEQYF
TGTGCCAGCAGCTTAGTGGTACAAGCCTACGAGCAGTACTTC
>TRBV4-1|few|TRBJ2-1|-
CASSQVGGPNNEQFF
TGCGCCAGCAGCCAAGTTGGCGGGCCCAACAATGAGCAGTTCTTC
>TRBV4-2|few|TRBJ2-7|-
CASSQDWGHAYEQYF
TGTGCCAGCAGCCAAGATTGGGGACATGCCTACGAGCAGTACTTC
>TRBV29-1|-|TRBJ1-2|TRBD1
CSVEGEGAGYGYTF
TGCAGCGTTGAAGGAGAGGGGGCGGGCTATGGCTACACCTTC
>TRBV20-1|-|TRBJ2-7|-
CSAREAHEQYF
TGCAGTGCTAGAGAGGCCCACGAGCAGTACTTC
>TRBV7-9|few|TRBJ2-5|-
CASSWRDRSETQYF
TGTGCCAGCAGCTGGCGGGACAGATCGGAGACCCAGTACTTC
>TRBV20-1|few|TRBJ1-1|-
CSARDDSLYLMNTEAFF
TGCAGTGCTAGGGATGACAGCCTTTACCTTATGAACACTGAAGCTTTCTTT
>TRBV25-1|-|TRBJ2-1|-
CAGPITMDSSFFSSYNEQFF
TGTGCCGGCCCGATCACTATGGACAGTAGCTTTTTTAGCTCCTACAATGAGCAGTTCTTC
>TRBV12-5|-|TRBJ2-1|-
CASAPTSYNEQFF
TGTGCTAGTGCTCCGACTTCCTACAATGAGCAGTTCTTC
>TRBV12-5|-|TRBJ2-4|TRBD1
CASGSGQGLAKNIQYF
TGTGCTAGTGGGAGCGGACAGGGGCTAGCCAAAAACATTCAGTACTTC
>TRBV29-1|few|TRBJ2-2|TRBD2
CSVEDWEGKADTGELFF
TGCAGCGTTGAAGATTGGGAGGGGAAGGCGGACACCGGGGAGCTGTTTTTT